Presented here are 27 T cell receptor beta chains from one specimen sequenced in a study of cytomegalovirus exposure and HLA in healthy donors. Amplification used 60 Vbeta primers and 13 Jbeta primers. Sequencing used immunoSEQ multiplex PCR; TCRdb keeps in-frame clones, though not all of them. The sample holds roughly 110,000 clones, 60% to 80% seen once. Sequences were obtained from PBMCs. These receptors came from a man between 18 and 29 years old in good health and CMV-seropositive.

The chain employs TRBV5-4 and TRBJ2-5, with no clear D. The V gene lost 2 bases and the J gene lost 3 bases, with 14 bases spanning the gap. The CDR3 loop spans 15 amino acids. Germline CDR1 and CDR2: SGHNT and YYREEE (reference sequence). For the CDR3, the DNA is TGTGCCAGCAGCTTCAATCCTCCAGATGAAGAGACCCAGTACTTC. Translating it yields CASSFNPPDEETQYF. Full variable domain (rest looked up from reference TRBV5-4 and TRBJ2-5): ETGVTQSPTHLIKTRGQQVTLRCSSQSGHNTVSWYQQALGQGPQFIFQYYREEENGRGNFPPRFSGLQFPNYSSELNVNALELDDSALYLCASSFNPPDEETQYFGPGTRLLVL.

CDR3 bases: TGTGCCAGCAGTGGACAGGGCGACACCGGGGAGCTGTTTTTT. Translation: CASSGQGDTGELFF. The chain employs TRBV6-1 and TRBJ2-2, with 7 bases fitting TRBD1. CDR3 size: 14 residues. Germline CDR1 and CDR2: MNHNS and SASEGT. V lost 4 bases to trimming and J lost 3 bases; unmatched junction nucleotides: 2.

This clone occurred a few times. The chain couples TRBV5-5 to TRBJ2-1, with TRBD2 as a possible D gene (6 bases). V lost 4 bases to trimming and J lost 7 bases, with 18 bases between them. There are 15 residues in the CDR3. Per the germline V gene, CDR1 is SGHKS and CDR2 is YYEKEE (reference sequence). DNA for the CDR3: TGTGCCAGCAGCGGGGCGGGATTAAGCCCGAATGAGCAGTTCTTC. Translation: CASSGAGLSPNEQFF. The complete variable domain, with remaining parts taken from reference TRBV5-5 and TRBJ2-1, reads DAGVTQSPTHLIKTRGQQVTLRCSPISGHKSVSWYQQVLGQGPQFIFQYYEKEERGRGNFPDRFSARQFPNYSSELNVNALLLGDSALYLCASSGAGLSPNEQFFGPGTRLTVL.

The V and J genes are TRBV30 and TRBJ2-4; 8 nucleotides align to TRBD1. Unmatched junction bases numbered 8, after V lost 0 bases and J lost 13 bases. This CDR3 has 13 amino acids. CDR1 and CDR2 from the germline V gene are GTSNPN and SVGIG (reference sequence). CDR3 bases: TGTGCCTGGAGTGTAGAGCAGGGGGCTAGGCAGTACTTC. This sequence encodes CAWSVEQGARQYF.

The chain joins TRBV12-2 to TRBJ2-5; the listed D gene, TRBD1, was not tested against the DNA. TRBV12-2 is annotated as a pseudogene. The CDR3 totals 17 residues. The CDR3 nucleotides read TGTGCAAGTCGCTTAGCTGGTCTAGGGGCCTCGGGAGAGACCCAGTACTTC. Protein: CASRLAGLGASGETQYF.

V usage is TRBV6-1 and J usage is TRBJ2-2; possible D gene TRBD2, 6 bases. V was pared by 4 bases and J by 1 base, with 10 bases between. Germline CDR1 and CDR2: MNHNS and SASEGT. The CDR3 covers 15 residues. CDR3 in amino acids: CASSVDGGNTGELFF. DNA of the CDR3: TGTGCCAGCAGTGTAGACGGGGGGAACACCGGGGAGCTGTTTTTT.

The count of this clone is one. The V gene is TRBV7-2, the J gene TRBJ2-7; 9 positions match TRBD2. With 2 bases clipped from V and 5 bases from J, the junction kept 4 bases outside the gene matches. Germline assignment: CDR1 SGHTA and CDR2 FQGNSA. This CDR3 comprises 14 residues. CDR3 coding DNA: TGTGCCAGCAGCTTAAAAGCGGGGGGAAACGAGCAGTACTTC. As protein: CASSLKAGGNEQYF.

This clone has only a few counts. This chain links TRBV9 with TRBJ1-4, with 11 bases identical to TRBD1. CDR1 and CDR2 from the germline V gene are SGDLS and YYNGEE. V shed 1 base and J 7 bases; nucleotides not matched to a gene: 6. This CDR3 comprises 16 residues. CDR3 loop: CASSVRSGTGGEKLFF. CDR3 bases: TGTGCCAGCAGCGTAAGGTCCGGGACAGGGGGTGAAAAACTGTTTTTT. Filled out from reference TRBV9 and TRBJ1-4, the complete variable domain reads DSGVTQTPKHLITATGQRVTLRCSPRSGDLSVYWYQQSLDQGLQFLIQYYNGEERAKGNILERFSAQQFPDLHSELNLSSLELGDSALYFCASSVRSGTGGEKLFFGSGTQLSVL.

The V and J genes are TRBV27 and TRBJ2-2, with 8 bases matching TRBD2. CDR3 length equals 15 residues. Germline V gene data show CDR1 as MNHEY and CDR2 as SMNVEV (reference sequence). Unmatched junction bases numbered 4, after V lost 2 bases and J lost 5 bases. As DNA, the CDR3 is TGTGCCAGCAGTTTAGTCGGGAGGGTGACCGGGGAGCTGTTTTTT. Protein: CASSLVGRVTGELFF.

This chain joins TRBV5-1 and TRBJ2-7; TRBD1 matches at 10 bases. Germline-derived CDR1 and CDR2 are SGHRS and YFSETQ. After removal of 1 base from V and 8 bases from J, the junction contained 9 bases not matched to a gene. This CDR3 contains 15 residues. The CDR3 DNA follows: TGCGCCAGCAGCTTGCCGCCGGGACAGGGGTGCAAGCAGTACGTC. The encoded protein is CASSLPPGQGCKQYV.

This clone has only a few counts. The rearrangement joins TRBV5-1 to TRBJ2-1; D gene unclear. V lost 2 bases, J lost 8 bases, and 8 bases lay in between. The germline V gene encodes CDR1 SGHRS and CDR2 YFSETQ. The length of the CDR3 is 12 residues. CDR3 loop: CASSFPGYEQFF. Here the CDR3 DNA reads TGCGCCAGCAGCTTCCCAGGATATGAGCAGTTCTTC.

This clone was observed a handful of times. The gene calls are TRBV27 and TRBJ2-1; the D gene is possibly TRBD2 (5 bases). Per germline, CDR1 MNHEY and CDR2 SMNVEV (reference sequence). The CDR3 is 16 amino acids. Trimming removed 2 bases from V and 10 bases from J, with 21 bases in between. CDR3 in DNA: TGTGCCAGCAGTTTAAGGATGACTACCGAAAAAGGGGAGCAGTTCTTC. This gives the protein CASSLRMTTEKGEQFF.

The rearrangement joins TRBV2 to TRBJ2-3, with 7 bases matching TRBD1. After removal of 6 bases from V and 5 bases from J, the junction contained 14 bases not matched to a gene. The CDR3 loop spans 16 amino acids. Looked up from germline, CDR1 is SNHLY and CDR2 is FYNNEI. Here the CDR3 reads CASRDFGTAIEDTQYF. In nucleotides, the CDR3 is TGTGCCAGCAGGGACTTTGGGACAGCTATAGAAGATACGCAGTATTTT.

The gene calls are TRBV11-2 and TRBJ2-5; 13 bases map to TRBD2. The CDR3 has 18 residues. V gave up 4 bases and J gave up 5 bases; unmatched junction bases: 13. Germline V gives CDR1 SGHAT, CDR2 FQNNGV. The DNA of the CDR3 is TGTGCCAGCAGCTCCCAGACACTAGCGGGGGGGCCATGGGAGACCCAGTACTTC. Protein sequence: CASSSQTLAGGPWETQYF.

The CDR3: CASSEPRTGVMGNQPQHF. For the CDR3, the DNA is TGTGCCAGCAGTGAACCCCGGACAGGGGTGATGGGCAATCAGCCCCAGCATTTT. The genes are TRBV6-1 and TRBJ1-5; 9 bases are shared with TRBD1. This CDR3 is built from 18 residues. Germline-derived CDR1 and CDR2 are MNHNS and SASEGT. Trimming removed 2 bases from V and 2 bases from J; junction bases left unmatched: 10.

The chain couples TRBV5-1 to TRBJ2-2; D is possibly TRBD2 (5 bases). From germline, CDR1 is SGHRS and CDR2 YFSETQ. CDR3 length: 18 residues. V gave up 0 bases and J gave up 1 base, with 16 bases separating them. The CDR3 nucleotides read TGCGCCAGCAGCTTGGGTCATAGGGCTAGCAGGAACACCGGGGAGCTGTTTTTT. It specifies CASSLGHRASRNTGELFF. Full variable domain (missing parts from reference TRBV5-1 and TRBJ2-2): KAGVTQTPRYLIKTRGQQVTLSCSPISGHRSVSWYQQTPGQGLQFLFEYFSETQRNKGNFPGRFSGRQFSNSRSEMNVSTLELGDSALYLCASSLGHRASRNTGELFFGEGSRLTVL.

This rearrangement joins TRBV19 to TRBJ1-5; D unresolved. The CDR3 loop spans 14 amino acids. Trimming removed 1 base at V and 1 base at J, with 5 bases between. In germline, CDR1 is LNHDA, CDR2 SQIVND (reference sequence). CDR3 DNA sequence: TGTGCCAGTAGTATAGGAGGGAGCAATCAGCCCCAGCATTTT. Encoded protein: CASSIGGSNQPQHF.

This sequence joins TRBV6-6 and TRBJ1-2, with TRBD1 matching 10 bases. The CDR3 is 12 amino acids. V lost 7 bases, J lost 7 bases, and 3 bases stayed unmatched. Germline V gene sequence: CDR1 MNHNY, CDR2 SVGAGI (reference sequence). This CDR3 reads CASNGQGGGYTF. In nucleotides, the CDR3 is TGTGCCAGCAACGGACAGGGGGGTGGCTACACCTTC.

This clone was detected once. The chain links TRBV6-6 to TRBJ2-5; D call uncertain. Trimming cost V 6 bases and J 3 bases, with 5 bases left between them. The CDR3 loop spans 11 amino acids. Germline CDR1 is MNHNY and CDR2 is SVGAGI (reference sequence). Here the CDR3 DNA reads TGTGCCAGCAGCCCGGAAGAGACCCAGTACTTC. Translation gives CASSPEETQYF.

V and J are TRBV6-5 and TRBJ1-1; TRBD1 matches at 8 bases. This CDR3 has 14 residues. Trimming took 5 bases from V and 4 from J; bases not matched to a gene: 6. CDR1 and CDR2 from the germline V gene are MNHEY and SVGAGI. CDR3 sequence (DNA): TGTGCCAGCAGTGACAGGGGTGGGCTCACTGAAGCTTTCTTT. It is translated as CASSDRGGLTEAFF.

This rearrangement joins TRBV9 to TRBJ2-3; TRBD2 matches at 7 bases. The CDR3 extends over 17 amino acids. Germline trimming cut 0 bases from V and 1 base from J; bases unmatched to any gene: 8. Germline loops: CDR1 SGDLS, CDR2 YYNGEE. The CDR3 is CASSVAWLAERTDTQYF. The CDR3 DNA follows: TGTGCCAGCAGCGTAGCTTGGCTAGCGGAACGCACAGATACGCAGTATTTT. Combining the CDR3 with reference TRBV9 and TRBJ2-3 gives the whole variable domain DSGVTQTPKHLITATGQRVTLRCSPRSGDLSVYWYQQSLDQGLQFLIQYYNGEERAKGNILERFSAQQFPDLHSELNLSSLELGDSALYFCASSVAWLAERTDTQYFGPGTRLTVL.

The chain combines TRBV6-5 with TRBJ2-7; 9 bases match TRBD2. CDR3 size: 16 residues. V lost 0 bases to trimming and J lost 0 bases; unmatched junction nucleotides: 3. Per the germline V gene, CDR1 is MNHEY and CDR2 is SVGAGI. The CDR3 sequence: CASSYSGSGGSYEQYF. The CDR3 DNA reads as TGTGCCAGCAGTTACTCGGGTAGCGGGGGCTCCTACGAGCAGTACTTC.

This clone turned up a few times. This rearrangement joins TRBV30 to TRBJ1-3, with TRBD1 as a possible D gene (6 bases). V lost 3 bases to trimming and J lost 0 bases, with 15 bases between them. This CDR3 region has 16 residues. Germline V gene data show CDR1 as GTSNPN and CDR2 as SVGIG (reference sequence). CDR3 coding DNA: TGTGCCTGGAGCGTCGGGACAACCAGCTCTGGAAACACCATATATTTT. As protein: CAWSVGTTSSGNTIYF. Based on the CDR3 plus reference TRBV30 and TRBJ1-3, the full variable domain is SQTIHQWPATLVQPVGSPLSLECTVEGTSNPNLYWYRQAAGRGLQLLFYSVGIGQISSEVPQNLSASRPQDRQFILSSKKLLLSDSGFYLCAWSVGTTSSGNTIYFGEGSWLTVV.

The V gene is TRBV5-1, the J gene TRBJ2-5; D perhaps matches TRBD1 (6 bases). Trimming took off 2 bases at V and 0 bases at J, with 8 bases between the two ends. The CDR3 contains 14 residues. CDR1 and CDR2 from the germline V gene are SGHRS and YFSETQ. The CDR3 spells CASSFNRDQETQYF. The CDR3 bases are TGCGCCAGCAGCTTCAACAGGGACCAAGAGACCCAGTACTTC.

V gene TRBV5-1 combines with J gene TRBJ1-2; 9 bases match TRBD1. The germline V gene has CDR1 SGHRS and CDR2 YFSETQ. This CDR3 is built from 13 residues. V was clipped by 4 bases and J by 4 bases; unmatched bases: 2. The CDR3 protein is CASSPGQGYGYTF. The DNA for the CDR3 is TGCGCCAGCAGCCCGGGACAGGGCTATGGCTACACCTTC.

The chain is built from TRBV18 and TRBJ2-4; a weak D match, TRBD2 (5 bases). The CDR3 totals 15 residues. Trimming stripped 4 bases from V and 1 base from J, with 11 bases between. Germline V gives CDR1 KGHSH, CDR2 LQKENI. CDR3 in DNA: TGTGCCAGCTCACATGATCGGGGTGCCAAAAACATTCAGTACTTC. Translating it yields CASSHDRGAKNIQYF.

The CDR3 DNA follows: TGTGCCAGCAGCTTGGCCGGGGGGGGGCCGCTAGGGTACAATGAGCAGTTCTTC. Translated, it gives CASSLAGGGPLGYNEQFF. This chain links TRBV5-6 with TRBJ2-1, with 8 bases that match TRBD2. The CDR3 contains 18 residues. V was pared by 0 bases and J by 4 bases, with 12 bases of the junction left unmatched. CDR1 is SGHDT, CDR2 YYEEEE, per germline.